This T cell receptor beta chain is drawn from a study of blood T cell repertoires in COVID-19. Study context: There were acute and convalescent COVID-19 samples, and they came from the United States, Italy and Spain. Sources were T cells, B-cell-depleted T cells, or PBMCs; the material itself was cDNA or gDNA.

The CDR3 runs 14 residues. J gave up 10 bases and V 3 bases, and 5 bases lay outside the gene matches. Per germline, CDR1 ENHRY and CDR2 SYGVKD. The authors' processing: Reference gene primer amplification in the assay estimated nucleated cell counts. Using immunoSEQ multiplex PCR, the repertoire was profiled, and TCRdb retains in-frame clones only, with some absent. V and J calls and clone size are as listed in that table; D and trimming were resolved from the DNA. The sample yields about 200,000 clones, about 84% seen once. Sequenced material: peripheral blood. The origin of this receptor is a human donor in a cohort sampled during active COVID-19. The V gene is TRBV10-3, the J gene TRBJ1-6, with TRBD1 identical over 8 bases. CDR3: CAISDGQGGSPLHF. The CDR3 DNA sequence: TGTGCCATCAGTGATGGACAGGGAGGGTCACCCCTCCACTTT.